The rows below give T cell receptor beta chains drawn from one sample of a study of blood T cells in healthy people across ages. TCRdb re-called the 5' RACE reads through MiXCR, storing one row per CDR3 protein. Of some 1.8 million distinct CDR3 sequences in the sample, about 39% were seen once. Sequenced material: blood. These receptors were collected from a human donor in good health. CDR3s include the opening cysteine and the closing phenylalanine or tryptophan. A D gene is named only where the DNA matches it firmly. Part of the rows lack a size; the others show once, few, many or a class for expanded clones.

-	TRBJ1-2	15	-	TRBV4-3	CASSQDWGTDYGYTF	TGCGCCAGCAGCCAAGATTGGGGTACGGACTATGGCTACACCTTC
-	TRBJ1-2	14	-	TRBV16	CASSQSSGAHGYTF	TGTGCCAGCAGCCAATCTTCGGGGGCACATGGCTACACCTTC
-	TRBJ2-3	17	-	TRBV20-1	CSARDIFTGNAADTQYF	TGCAGTGCTAGAGATATTTTTACAGGGAACGCAGCAGATACGCAGTATTTT
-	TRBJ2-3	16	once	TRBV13	CASSLGTRRGTDTQYF	TGTGCCAGCAGCTTAGGTACCCGACGGGGGACAGATACGCAGTATTTT
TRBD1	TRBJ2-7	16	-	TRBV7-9	CASSLSKDRDSYEQYF	TGTGCCAGCAGCTTATCGAAGGACAGGGACTCCTACGAGCAGTACTTC
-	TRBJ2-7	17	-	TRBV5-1	CASSVDRIDGGVYEQYF	TGCGCCAGCAGCGTCGACAGGATCGATGGGGGGGTTTACGAGCAGTACTTC
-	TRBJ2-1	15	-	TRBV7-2	CASSLRSDSSAEQFF	TGTGCCAGCAGCTTAAGATCGGACTCTTCTGCTGAGCAGTTCTTC
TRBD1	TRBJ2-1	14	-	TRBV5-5	CASSARDRVYEQFF	TGTGCCAGCAGCGCCCGGGACAGGGTGTATGAGCAGTTCTTC
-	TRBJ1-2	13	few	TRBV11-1	CTSSLGQDYGYTF	TGTACCAGCAGCCTGGGACAAGACTATGGCTACACCTTC
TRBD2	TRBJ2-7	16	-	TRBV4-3	CASSQDRSGEHYEQYF	TGCGCCAGCAGCCAAGATCGTAGCGGGGAACACTACGAGCAGTACTTC
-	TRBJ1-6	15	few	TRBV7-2	CASRGRAGLNSPLHF	TGTGCCAGCAGGGGCCGGGCGGGGCTTAATTCACCCCTCCACTTT
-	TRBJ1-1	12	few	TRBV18	CASSGEHTEAFF	TGTGCCAGCTCAGGGGAGCACACTGAAGCTTTCTTT
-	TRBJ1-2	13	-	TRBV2	CASSEGGLGGYTF	TGTGCCAGCAGTGAAGGGGGCTTGGGCGGCTACACCTTC
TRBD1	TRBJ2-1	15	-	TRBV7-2	CASSSPRTGDNEQFF	TGTGCCAGCAGCTCACCCCGGACAGGGGACAATGAGCAGTTCTTC
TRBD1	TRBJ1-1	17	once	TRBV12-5	CASGFGDTDRGLTEAFF	TGTGCTAGTGGTTTCGGAGATACGGACAGGGGGCTCACCGAAGCTTTCTTT
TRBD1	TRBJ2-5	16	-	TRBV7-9	CASSKYRTGDGGTQYF	TGTGCCAGCAGCAAGTATCGGACAGGGGATGGAGGGACCCAGTACTTC
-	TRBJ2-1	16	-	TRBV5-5	CASSLALGQSYNEQFF	TGTGCCAGCAGCTTGGCCTTGGGGCAGTCTTACAATGAGCAGTTCTTC
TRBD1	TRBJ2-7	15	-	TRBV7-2	CASSGPWTGAYEQYF	TGTGCCAGCAGCGGACCGTGGACAGGGGCCTACGAGCAGTACTTC
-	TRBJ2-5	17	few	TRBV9	CASSVLGKMRGQETQYF	TGTGCCAGCAGCGTCCTAGGAAAAATGAGGGGCCAAGAGACCCAGTACTTC
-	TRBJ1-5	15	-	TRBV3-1	CASSQDGDGNQPQHF	TGTGCCAGCAGCCAAGATGGGGACGGCAATCAGCCCCAGCATTTT
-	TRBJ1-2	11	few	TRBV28	CAWGDGVGYTF	TGTGCCTGGGGGGACGGAGTTGGCTACACCTTC
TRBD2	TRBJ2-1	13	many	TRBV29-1	CSVGLADYNEQFF	TGCAGCGTCGGACTAGCGGACTACAATGAGCAGTTCTTC
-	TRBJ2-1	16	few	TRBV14	CASSQDLGGLGNEQFF	TGTGCCAGCAGCCAAGATTTGGGGGGGCTAGGCAATGAGCAGTTCTTC
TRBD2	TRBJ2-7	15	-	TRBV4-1	CASSQEGTSGDEQYF	TGCGCCAGCAGCCAAGAGGGGACTAGCGGGGACGAGCAGTACTTC
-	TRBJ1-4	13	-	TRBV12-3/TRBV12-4	CASKTTTNEKLFF	TGTGCCAGCAAAACAACCACTAATGAAAAACTGTTTTTT
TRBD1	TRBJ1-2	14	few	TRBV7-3	CASSLEGGINGYTF	TGTGCCAGCAGCTTAGAAGGGGGCATAAATGGCTACACCTTC
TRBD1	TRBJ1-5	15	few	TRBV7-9	CASSRDRNSNQPQHF	TGTGCCAGCAGCCGGGACAGAAATAGCAATCAGCCCCAGCATTTT
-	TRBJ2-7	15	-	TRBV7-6	CASSLDRQGGHEQYF	TGTGCCAGCAGCTTAGACCGGCAGGGGGGCCACGAGCAGTACTTC
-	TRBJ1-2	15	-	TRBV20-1	CSARDRDRPSYGYTF	TGCAGTGCTAGAGATCGGGACCGACCCTCCTATGGCTACACCTTC
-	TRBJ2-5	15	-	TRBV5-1	CASSLGQVYQETQYF	TGCGCCAGCAGCTTGGGACAGGTGTACCAAGAGACCCAGTACTTC
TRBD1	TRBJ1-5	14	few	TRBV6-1	CAGSGDRGVQPQHF	TGTGCCGGCAGTGGAGACAGGGGGGTTCAGCCCCAGCATTTT
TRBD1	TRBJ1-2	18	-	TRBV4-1	CASSQGASGTGHNRGYTF	TGCGCCAGCAGCCAAGGGGCCTCCGGGACAGGCCATAATCGGGGCTACACCTTC
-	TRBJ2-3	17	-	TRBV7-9	CASSPRMIGDDTDTQYF	TGTGCCAGCAGCCCGAGGATGATAGGGGATGACACAGATACGCAGTATTTT
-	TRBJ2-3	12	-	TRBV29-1	CSVAEGGDTQYF	TGCAGCGTTGCGGAGGGAGGAGATACGCAGTATTTT
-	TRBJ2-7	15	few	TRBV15	CATSRDQGPLYEQYF	TGTGCCACCAGCAGAGATCAGGGCCCCCTCTACGAGCAGTACTTC
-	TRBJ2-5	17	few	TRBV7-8	CASSSKGGEVFEETQYF	TGTGCCAGCAGCTCCAAGGGGGGAGAGGTGTTTGAAGAGACCCAGTACTTC
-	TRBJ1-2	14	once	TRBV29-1	CSVEERDRMEGYTF	TGCAGCGTTGAAGAGCGGGACCGGATGGAGGGCTACACCTTC
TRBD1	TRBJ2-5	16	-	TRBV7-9	CASSSWDRAISETQYF	TGTGCCAGCAGCTCCTGGGACAGAGCGATATCAGAGACCCAGTACTTC
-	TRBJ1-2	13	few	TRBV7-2	CASSPRERGGYTF	TGTGCCAGCAGCCCGAGGGAGCGGGGTGGCTACACCTTC
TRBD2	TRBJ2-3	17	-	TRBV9	CASSVAPVAGLTDTQYF	TGTGCCAGCAGCGTAGCCCCGGTAGCGGGCCTCACAGATACGCAGTATTTT
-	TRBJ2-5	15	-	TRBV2	CASKGNPYLQETQYF	TGTGCCAGCAAGGGGAACCCTTACTTACAAGAGACCCAGTACTTC
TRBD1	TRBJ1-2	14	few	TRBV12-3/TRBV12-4	CAGSGDSANYGYTF	TGTGCCGGCAGTGGGGACAGTGCTAACTATGGCTACACCTTC
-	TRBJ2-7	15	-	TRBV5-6	CASSPIIGSSYEQYF	TGTGCCAGCAGCCCGATAATCGGGAGCTCCTACGAGCAGTACTTC
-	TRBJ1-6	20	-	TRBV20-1	CSAFDYRDVLPRAYNSPLHF	TGCAGTGCTTTCGACTACCGGGACGTCCTACCCCGGGCCTATAATTCACCCCTCCACTTT
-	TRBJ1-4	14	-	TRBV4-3	CASSQDIVAEKLFF	TGCGCCAGCAGCCAAGATATCGTTGCTGAAAAACTGTTTTTT
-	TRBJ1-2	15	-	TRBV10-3	CAISDPQLSNYGYTF	TGTGCCATCAGTGACCCACAACTATCTAACTATGGCTACACCTTC
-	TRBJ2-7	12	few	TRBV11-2	CASSLDPQAQYF	TGTGCCAGCAGCTTAGATCCTCAAGCCCAGTACTTC
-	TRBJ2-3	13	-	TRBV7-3	CASSSSHGDTQYF	TGTGCCAGCAGCTCCAGCCACGGAGATACGCAGTATTTT
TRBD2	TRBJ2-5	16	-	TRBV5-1	CASSSGTSGEQETQYF	TGCGCCAGCAGCTCCGGGACTAGCGGGGAACAAGAGACCCAGTACTTC
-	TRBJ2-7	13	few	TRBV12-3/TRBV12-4	CASSSQSSYEQYF	TGTGCCAGCAGTTCCCAGAGCTCCTACGAGCAGTACTTC